The 15 T cell receptor beta chains given below trace back to one sample, sequenced in a study of lymphopenia after photon versus proton radiotherapy. The assay was immunoSEQ multiplex PCR, and TCRdb's table has in-frame clones only and misses some. This sample has around 30,000 clones, with 90% found just once. Sequencing used peripheral blood, obtained from a patient treated with photon-based radiotherapy. The receptor set was obtained from a woman in her forties or fifties with pancreatic cancer.

The chain employs TRBV7-2 and TRBJ2-3; D might be TRBD2 (5 bases). The length of the CDR3 is 15 residues. Germline CDR1 reads SGHTA; CDR2 reads FQGNSA. V shed 3 bases and J shed 1 base, with 11 bases lying between them. The CDR3: CASSFVRDRTDTQYF. The DNA of the CDR3 is TGTGCCAGCAGCTTTGTGAGGGATCGCACAGATACGCAGTATTTT.

The chain is built from TRBV27 and TRBJ1-2, with D perhaps TRBD1 (6 bases). Germline V CDR1 and CDR2: MNHEY, SMNVEV (reference sequence). The CDR3 is 12 amino acids. Trimming removed 8 bases from V and 2 bases from J, with 9 bases in between. The CDR3, as DNA: TGTGCCAGCGGACAGATAAACTATGGCTACACCTTC. Translation: CASGQINYGYTF.

The chain couples TRBV19 to TRBJ2-1; 15 nucleotides align to TRBD2. The germline gives CDR1 LNHDA, CDR2 SQIVND (reference sequence). V lost 7 bases, J lost 1 base, and 8 bases stayed unmatched. The CDR3 totals 18 residues. CDR3 DNA sequence: TGTGCCAGTAATCCCAGGGGGACTAGCGGGAGGTCCTACAATGAGCAGTTCTTC. Translation: CASNPRGTSGRSYNEQFF.

This rearrangement joins TRBV2 to TRBJ2-2; 7 nucleotides align to TRBD1. The V segment lost 5 bases and the J segment 5 bases; nucleotides outside the gene matches: 8. This CDR3 contains 15 residues. Germline CDR1 reads SNHLY; CDR2 reads FYNNEI. CDR3 loop: CASSKTGKSTGELFF. The CDR3 DNA sequence: TGTGCCAGCAGTAAGACAGGGAAATCTACCGGGGAGCTGTTTTTT.

The chain joins TRBV18 to TRBJ1-1; unclear D gene. The length of the CDR3 is 12 residues. V lost 6 bases and J lost 1, with 6 bases in between. From germline, CDR1 is KGHSH and CDR2 LQKENI. The CDR3 nucleotides are TGTGCCAGCTCCTTATCGAACACTGAAGCTTTCTTT. It encodes CASSLSNTEAFF.

The chain links TRBV28 to TRBJ2-1, with D uncertain. Deletions cut 6 bases from V and 7 bases from J, with 16 bases between. CDR3 length: 14 amino acids. Germline lookup yields CDR1 MDHEN and CDR2 SYDVKM. CDR3 amino acids: CASSRPLTENEQFF. Written as DNA, the CDR3 is TGTGCCAGCAGCCGACCACTCACAGAGAATGAGCAGTTCTTC.

This chain links TRBV7-6 with TRBJ2-7; 14 bases fit TRBD2. The CDR3 length is 15 residues. In germline, CDR1 is SGHVS, CDR2 FNYEAQ. Unmatched junction bases numbered 6, after V lost 5 bases and J lost 6 bases. CDR3 coding DNA: TGTGCCAGCAGCACGGGACTAGCGGGAGTACGCGAGCAGTACTTC. Translated, it gives CASSTGLAGVREQYF.

CDR3 residues: CASRGPLDEQFF. As DNA, the CDR3 is TGTGCCAGCCGGGGCCCTTTGGATGAGCAGTTCTTC. The J gene is TRBJ2-1, the V gene TRBV28, with D tentatively TRBD1 or TRBD2 (5 bases each). The germline CDR1 and CDR2 sequences are MDHEN and SYDVKM. The CDR3 is made up of 12 amino acids. V lost 8 bases and J 8 bases, leaving 13 bases between the germline ends.

The rearrangement links TRBV10-2 to TRBJ2-1, with D possibly being TRBD2 (5 bases). This CDR3 comprises 15 residues. Per germline, CDR1 WSHSY and CDR2 SAAADI. The V and J ends lost 2 bases and 0 bases respectively, with 8 bases between them. The CDR3 sequence is CASSEAGSSYNEQFF. The DNA of the CDR3 is TGCGCCAGCAGTGAGGCGGGCAGCTCCTACAATGAGCAGTTCTTC.

The gene calls are TRBV5-4 and TRBJ1-3; 8 nucleotides match TRBD1. The CDR3 sequence is 16 residues long. J lost 1 base, V lost 0 bases, and 3 bases had no gene match. CDR1 and CDR2 (germline): SGHNT, YYREEE (reference sequence). The CDR3 DNA sequence: TGTGCCAGCAGCTTGGGACAGGGGAAGTCTGGAAACACCATATATTTT. This codes for CASSLGQGKSGNTIYF.

The V call is TRBV6-5, the J call TRBJ1-1; weak D call: TRBD1 (5 bases). CDR3 length equals 12 residues. V was shortened by 6 bases and J by 7 bases, with 12 bases between the two germline ends. The germline CDR1 and CDR2 sequences are MNHEY and SVGAGI. The DNA for the CDR3 is TGTGCCAGCAGCTTAGACAGAGTTGAAGCTTTCTTT. It specifies CASSLDRVEAFF.

The chain has TRBV5-1 and TRBJ2-7; TRBD1 might be the D (6 bases). The germline V and J ends were trimmed by 8 bases and 3 bases, with 15 bases remaining between them. Germline CDR1 SGHRS, CDR2 YFSETQ. The CDR3 contains 13 residues. The CDR3 region has the DNA TGCGCCAGTCCAACAGGGAGACGCTACGAGCAGTACTTC. Translated: CASPTGRRYEQYF.

The chain uses TRBV4-1 and TRBJ2-1; D is ambiguous. The V end was cut by 0 bases, the J end by 6 bases, with 15 bases between. The CDR3 sequence is 16 residues long. Germline V lookup: CDR1 MGHRA, CDR2 YSYEKL. CDR3 region: CASSQDQARPGNEQFF. In DNA form, the CDR3 reads TGCGCCAGCAGCCAAGATCAGGCCCGTCCGGGCAATGAGCAGTTCTTC.

J is TRBJ2-1 and V is TRBV7-2; 10 nucleotides agree with TRBD2. The CDR3 contains 17 residues. CDR1 SGHTA and CDR2 FQGNSA come from the germline V gene. J was trimmed by 0 bases and V by 5 bases; bases with no gene match: 7. The CDR3, as DNA: TGTGCCAGCAGCATAAGGACTAGCGGAGGCTCCTACAATGAGCAGTTCTTC. Protein sequence: CASSIRTSGGSYNEQFF.

Turning to this clone: Germline and junction disagree at one end, which may indicate a read error. This chain connects TRBV10-3 to TRBJ1-1, with D possibly being TRBD1 (6 bases). The CDR3 loop spans 13 amino acids. Germline V gives CDR1 ENHRY, CDR2 SYGVKD. The CDR3 loop is CAISESPGEGPLF. For the CDR3, the DNA is TGTGCCATCAGTGAGTCCCCAGGGGAGGGACCTCTGTTT.